These 4 T cell receptor beta chains came from one sample sequenced in a study of T-cell reconstitution after alpha-beta-depleted transplantation in children. Unique molecular identifiers tagged the TCRbeta library. Via MiXCR, TCRdb re-called the PCR reads, giving one row per CDR3 protein. The sample contains 250,000 to 400,000 distinct CDR3 sequences, approximately 23% of which appear only once. This material consisted of PBMCs, mostly from graft donor cells, taken 180 days after TCRalphabeta/CD19-depleted stem cell transplant. These receptors were obtained from a male patient between 10 and 17 years old who had a stem cell transplant for acute lymphoblastic leukemia, so the T cells may come from the graft donor.

This clonotype turned up a few times. This chain links TRBV12-3 or TRBV12-4 with TRBJ2-7; 14 positions agree with TRBD2. The J segment lost 5 bases and the V segment lost 4 bases, leaving 7 bases of the junction unmatched. The CDR3 is 16 amino acids. CDR3: CASSSLGLAGVNEQYF. The DNA of the CDR3 is TGTGCCAGCAGTTCCCTGGGACTAGCGGGAGTAAACGAGCAGTACTTC.

This clonotype occurred a few times. V usage is TRBV5-1 and J usage is TRBJ2-3; no clear D gene. CDR3 length equals 14 residues. The ends were cut back, 0 bases at V and 4 bases at J, with 9 bases in the middle. CDR1 is SGHRS and CDR2 is YFSETQ in the germline V gene. CDR3 bases: TGCGCCAGCAGCTTGGAGTTTCTATCAGATACGCAGTATTTT. This translates into CASSLEFLSDTQYF.

The genes are TRBV21-1 and TRBJ2-7; the table's TRBD2 call for D was not verified on the DNA. TRBV21-1 is listed as a pseudogene. The CDR3 is 20 residues long. The CDR3 loop reads CASSKAGSRWGPTPLYEQYF. CDR3 DNA sequence: TGTGCCAGCAGCAAAGCTGGGTCTAGATGGGGCCCTACACCCCTCTACGAGCAGTACTTC.

The CDR3 protein is CSVSPDWTRRDTIYF. In DNA form, the CDR3 reads TGCAGCGTTTCCCCCGACTGGACCCGGAGGGACACCATATATTTT. V usage is TRBV29-1 and J usage is TRBJ1-3; unclear D gene. The length of the CDR3 is 15 residues. Germline V gives CDR1 SQVTM, CDR2 ANQGSEA. V lost 5 bases, J lost 8 bases, and 22 bases lay in between.